This T cell receptor beta chain is drawn from a study of blood T cell repertoires in COVID-19 (dated by TCRdb to about 2020). Regarding the research as a whole: Samples from collaborators originated in the United States, Italy and Spain and spanned both the acute and convalescent phases of COVID-19. The dataset comprised deeply sampled blood TCRbeta repertoires from subjects exposed to, actively infected with, or recovered from COVID-19. Samples were obtained from the ongoing ImmuneRACE study (first 160 participants) and from some 1,300 subjects provided by 6 global collaborators. Nearly every sample came with metadata listing a de-identified subject ID, COVID-19 status, age in years and sex. The repertoires were made available in a free public database intended to serve as a resource for research on the immune response to SARS-CoV-2. The prospective study material was composed of cDNA or gDNA derived from T cells, B-cell-depleted T cells, or PBMCs. Where available, HLA class I and class II types were taken from metadata supplied by the sample provider and were not determined by assay-based typing. General conclusions and limits of the study: The amount of clinical and demographic metadata varied by source and participant and was provided uncurated.

The germline V gene (reference sequence) specifies GTSNPN as CDR1 and SVGIG as CDR2. From cysteine to phenylalanine, the CDR3 is 14 amino acids long. Solely the CDR3 DNA is kept, with 42 bases framed from the first base. V lost 5 bases and J lost 2 bases; the stretch between them is 15 bases long. Collaborating institutions collected whole blood in K2EDTA tubes following their own protocols. For TCRbeta analysis, collaborators shipped samples in one of three forms: frozen whole blood, isolated PBMCs, or DNA extracted from either of those sample types. The immunoSEQ Assay, a bias-controlled multiplex PCR, was used to amplify TCRbeta CDR3 regions from genomic DNA. The authors processed their data as follows. Within the assay, amplification of reference gene primers was used to estimate how many nucleated cells each sample contained. To quantify the absolute abundance of each unique TCRbeta CDR3 rearrangement, sequence reads were collapsed and filtered. For each sample, productive Simpson clonality was calculated as the square root of Simpson's diversity index across productive rearrangements. The table comes from immuneACCESS by way of TCRdb, which keeps in-frame sequences with V and J called. Part of the clones is missing from these tables; in studies checked, under half for an unresolved V gene and the rest for unknown reasons. The V and J calls and clone size are taken from that table; D and trimming were inferred from the DNA. The sample table shows about 83,000 clones, and approximately 90% are seen once. The ten largest clonotypes hold 3% of the sample.

Details on this clone: The target of this receptor is not known. No clone much larger than this one lies a single base away; base qualities are absent.

This clonotype originated in a woman in her forties or fifties with active or convalescent COVID-19. The chain couples TRBV30 to TRBJ1-2; TRBD1 could be the D gene, as 6 bases match. The source material was peripheral blood. Read as DNA, the sequence is TGTGCCTGGGGTGGGACAACGGGCAACTATGGCTACACCTTC. Its amino acids are CAWGGTTGNYGYTF.